Listed below are T cell receptor beta chains from one sample, sequenced in a study of T cells in Graves' hyperthyroidism and ophthalmopathy. TCRdb re-derived calls from the multiplex PCR reads in MiXCR, one entry per CDR3 protein. The data show about 480,000 distinct CDR3 sequences, around a quarter seen once. Specimen: blood. The receptors derive from a woman aged 25-40 years with Graves' ophthalmopathy. CDR3s include the opening cysteine and the closing phenylalanine or tryptophan. D genes are given only for firm matches. The size entry is marked missing in some rows and otherwise reads once, few, many or a size class.

J: TRBJ2-4
D: .
size: .
V: TRBV12-3/TRBV12-4
CDR3: CASSPQKGNIQYF
DNA: TGTGCCAGCAGCCCACAGAAAGGAAACATTCAGTACTTC

J: TRBJ2-7
D: TRBD2
size: .
V: TRBV28
CDR3: CASSRISGASYEQYF
DNA: TGTGCCAGCAGTAGGATCAGCGGGGCCTCCTACGAGCAGTACTTC

J: TRBJ1-1
D: TRBD1
size: many
V: TRBV6-2/TRBV6-3
CDR3: CASSPQGAVNTEAFF
DNA: TGTGCCAGCAGTCCACAGGGGGCGGTTAACACTGAAGCTTTCTTT

J: TRBJ1-3
D: .
size: many
V: TRBV11-2
CDR3: CASSLDVGGNTIYF
DNA: TGTGCCAGCAGCTTAGATGTGGGGGGAAACACCATATATTTT

J: TRBJ2-2
D: .
size: few
V: TRBV6-4
CDR3: CASSVLSGRANTGELFF
DNA: TGTGCCAGCAGTGTACTCTCAGGGAGAGCGAACACCGGGGAGCTGTTTTTT

J: TRBJ2-2
D: .
size: many
V: TRBV24-1
CDR3: CATSDLRLVSGELFF
DNA: TGTGCCACCAGTGACCTACGACTAGTCTCCGGGGAGCTGTTTTTT

J: TRBJ1-1
D: .
size: few
V: TRBV12-3/TRBV12-4
CDR3: CASLKYTEAFF
DNA: TGTGCCAGCCTTAAGTACACTGAAGCTTTCTTT

J: TRBJ2-2
D: .
size: .
V: TRBV12-3/TRBV12-4
CDR3: CASSSQRVTGELFF
DNA: TGTGCCAGCAGTAGCCAGCGGGTCACCGGGGAGCTGTTTTTT

J: TRBJ1-5
D: TRBD1
size: .
V: TRBV6-1
CDR3: CASRRQGYSNQPQHF
DNA: TGTGCCAGCAGGCGACAGGGGTATAGCAATCAGCCCCAGCATTTT

J: TRBJ2-5
D: TRBD2
size: many
V: TRBV6-5
CDR3: CASSYSLAGPSTGETQYF
DNA: TGTGCCAGCAGTTACTCGCTAGCGGGGCCCTCCACCGGGGAGACCCAGTACTTC

J: TRBJ2-7
D: .
size: many
V: TRBV6-5
CDR3: CASSYSPDSSRYEQYF
DNA: TGTGCCAGCAGTTACTCCCCGGACAGCTCTCGCTACGAGCAGTACTTC

J: TRBJ1-1
D: .
size: many
V: TRBV5-6
CDR3: CASNPGLRGTEAFF
DNA: TGTGCCAGCAACCCAGGGTTACGGGGTACTGAAGCTTTCTTT

J: TRBJ1-2
D: TRBD1
size: many
V: TRBV12-3/TRBV12-4
CDR3: CASSTDRVEAF
DNA: TGTGCCAGCAGCACGGACAGGGTAGAGGCCTTC

J: TRBJ1-5
D: .
size: .
V: TRBV24-1
CDR3: CATLRGGKYSNQPQHF
DNA: TGTGCCACCTTGAGGGGGGGCAAATATAGCAATCAGCCCCAGCATTTT

J: TRBJ2-2
D: .
size: .
V: TRBV4-2
CDR3: CASSQDVGGGGELFF
DNA: TGTGCCAGCAGCCAAGATGTGGGGGGTGGAGGGGAGCTGTTTTTT

J: TRBJ1-1
D: .
size: many
V: TRBV20-1
CDR3: CSAREEGVGTEAFF
DNA: TGCAGTGCTAGAGAAGAGGGGGTTGGCACTGAAGCTTTCTTT

J: TRBJ1-1
D: .
size: many
V: TRBV10-2
CDR3: CASSVSGWSTEAFF
DNA: TGCGCCAGCAGTGTTTCGGGATGGAGCACTGAAGCTTTCTTT

J: TRBJ2-5
D: TRBD1
size: many
V: TRBV4-1
CDR3: CASSQDGTEQETQYF
DNA: TGCGCCAGCAGCCAAGACGGGACAGAACAAGAGACCCAGTACTTC